This entry describes one T cell receptor (beta chain). Its target is unknown. The record originates from a study of shared clonotypes between healthy human individuals. Those who donated, Caucasian adults without exception, all lived in Nashville, Tennessee. Notes on the study in general: Sampling involved blood alone; tissue repertoires likely differ. Larger richness was generally estimated for naive than memory subsets.

The CDR3 extends over 16 amino acids. From germline, CDR1 is SGHRS and CDR2 YFSETQ. The ends lost 3 bases at V and 5 bases at J; junction bases unmatched: 9. Genomic DNA of each subset was evenly split across several immunoSEQ plates. The protocol was immunoSEQ multiplex PCR, while the TCRdb copy is restricted to in-frame clones and leaves out a portion. The data hold 2.3 million or so clones, with 85% to 95% observed a single time. The chain couples TRBV5-1 to TRBJ1-4, with 8 positions matching TRBD1. Material for sequencing was naive CD4+ T cells from PBMCs. As for subset: CD45RA+ positively selected. The TCR comes from a man younger than 30 in good health. Some clones in this sample may be carry-over from other donors' samples. This CDR3 is CASSSGPGGRNEKLFF. CDR3 in DNA: TGCGCCAGCAGCTCTGGCCCAGGGGGCCGGAATGAAAAACTGTTTTTT.